This T cell receptor (beta chain) was identified in a study of shared clonotypes between healthy human individuals. For the study at large: Samples came from a couple of female and three male donors aged 18 to 49.

HIV-negative, healthy adults without recent acute infections or vaccinations were the donors. V trimming: 4 bases; J trimming: 5 bases; junction bases outside the gene matches: 2. The CDR3 is 12 amino acids. The germline V gene has CDR1 SGHRS and CDR2 YFSETQ. The data were produced by immunoSEQ multiplex PCR, yet TCRdb's version contains in-frame clones alone and is incomplete. The table shows 2 million to 2.5 million clones, with more than 90% occurring only once. The rearrangement joins TRBV5-1 to TRBJ2-7; TRBD2 aligns across 8 bases. The receptor comes from a man aged 18 to 29 in good health. Material: naive CD4+ T cells sorted from blood. Subset meaning: CD45RA+ positively selected. CDR3 nucleotides: TGCGCCAGCAGCACTAGCGGACACGAGCAGTACTTC. Translation gives CASSTSGHEQYF.